This TCR beta chain was observed in a study of T cells in Graves' hyperthyroidism and ophthalmopathy (dated by TCRdb to the late 2010s). Regarding the study in general: Peripheral blood samples were taken at the time of initial diagnosis, prior to any treatment. To identify TCR V-J signatures that set the groups apart, the researchers used a discovery cohort of approximately 98 patients, made up of approximately 43 with Graves' ophthalmopathy and 57 with stable Graves' hyperthyroidism. Prospective prediction of ophthalmopathy was tested in an independent validation cohort of 18 hyperthyroidism patients and 17 patients who later progressed to ophthalmopathy. For training and testing, the roughly 97 patients in the discovery cohort were randomly divided in a 7:3 ratio. Thyroid tissue and blood T-cell repertoires from six Graves' hyperthyroidism patients were also compared in the study. After blood sampling, hyperthyroidism patients were treated with methimazole at a starting dose of 30 mg daily, and ophthalmopathy patients were treated with high-dose intravenous methylprednisolone. TCR Vbeta CDR3 sequencing of 120 to 150 peripheral blood samples (43 ophthalmopathy, roughly 72 hyperthyroidism and roughly 17 progressor patients) is reported in the paper. General findings and caveats noted by the study authors: No statistical method was used to set the sample size in advance, and investigators knew the group allocation. A 13 V-J signature model separated ophthalmopathy from stable hyperthyroidism, with nearly 90% sensitivity and roughly 84% specificity in cross-validation and 80%/75% in testing. Most expanded thyroid clonotypes (frequency above 0.001) were also detected in blood, suggesting blood repertoires may reflect thyroid immune responses. In validation, progression to ophthalmopathy was predicted by the model with around 70% sensitivity and 72% to 85% specificity, a median of around 5.9 months before onset.

Germline trimming: 5 bases from V, 3 bases from J; junction bases outside gene matches: 8. CDR1 and CDR2, looked up from the germline V gene, are SGDLS and YYNGEE. The CDR3 measures 16 amino acids from cysteine to phenylalanine. Here the CDR3 DNA is all that survives: 48 bases in frame from base 1. A patient counted as having stable Graves' hyperthyroidism if no progression to ophthalmopathy occurred over 18 months of follow-up. Hyperthyroidism patients were aged 18 to 65 years and newly diagnosed, with disease duration of less than 2 months. Exclusion was applied to patients with uncontrolled infections, other autoimmune diseases, pregnancy or lactation. Diagnoses were established on the basis of clinical symptoms, serum thyroxine and TRAb, thyroid ultrasound, and orbital computed tomography. Ficoll-Paque density gradient centrifugation was used to isolate PBMCs from 9.5 to 10 ml of fresh peripheral blood. Total RNA was extracted using Trizol reagent, and RNA quality was assessed on an Agilent 2100 Bioanalyzer.

The sample holds a few counts of this clonotype. No cognate antigen has been identified for it. No per-base quality is available; no much larger clone lies one base away. TCR beta CDR3 regions were amplified from RNA transcripts. The TCR CDR3 was subjected to a first round of RT-PCR using the HTBI primer set and the Qiagen OneStep RT-PCR kit. The libraries were constructed in a second round of multiplex PCR and then size-selected and purified. Libraries were sequenced paired-end with 100 bp reads on an Illumina HiSeq2000. Under the source paper's analysis protocol: SOAPnuke was used to process the raw data, with reads discarded if the reads contained adapters or uncalled bases, had a mean Phred below 15, or lacked an exact constant-primer or identifier match. COPE v1.2.5 was used to merge high-quality paired reads, and clonotypes were defined as unique nucleotide sequences. Clonotypes were aligned to IMGT TRBV, TRBD and TRBJ reference segments using MiTCR v1.1. Analysis was restricted to V-J combinations with a frequency above 0.0001, which covered roughly 99% of repertoires. The TCS score was defined as the ratio of F50 (clonal expansion) to E x V (chaos), calculated using BLOSUM62-based TCRdist between CDR3 peptides within each V-J. Welch's t-statistics and random forest reduced fewer than 550 V-J features to 13, which were used in a naive Bayes classifier (R e1071). TCRdb reanalyzed the raw reads on its own, using fastp at Q25 for trimming and MiXCR for clone calling, and kept in-frame beta chains. Rows are combined by CDR3 protein, so each entry shows the most common genes and DNA. In this record, the V and J calls reflect TCRdb's handling and not the investigators' own analysis. The table for this sample lists hundreds of thousands of distinct CDR3 sequences; 14% of them were counted only once. The ten largest make up roughly 10% of the sample.

Material for sequencing was blood. This TCR was sampled from a young woman with Graves' hyperthyroidism. The chain links TRBV9 with TRBJ2-1; 10 bases in between match TRBD2. The CDR3 protein sequence reads: CASSLFGLAVYNEQFF. The sequenced DNA is TGTGCCAGCAGTCTCTTTGGACTAGCGGTCTACAATGAGCAGTTCTTC.